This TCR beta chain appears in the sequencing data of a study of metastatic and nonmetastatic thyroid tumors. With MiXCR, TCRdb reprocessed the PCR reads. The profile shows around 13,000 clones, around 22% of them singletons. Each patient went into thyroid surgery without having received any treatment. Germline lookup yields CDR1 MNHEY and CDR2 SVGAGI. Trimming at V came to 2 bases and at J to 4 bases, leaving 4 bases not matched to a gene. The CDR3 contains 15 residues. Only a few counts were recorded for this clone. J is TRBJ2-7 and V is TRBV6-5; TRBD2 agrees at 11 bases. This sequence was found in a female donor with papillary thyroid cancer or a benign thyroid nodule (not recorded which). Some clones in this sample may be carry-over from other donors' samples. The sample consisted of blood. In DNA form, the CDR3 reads TGTGCCAGCAGTTACAGTTCTAGCGGGAGGTACGAGCAGTACTTC. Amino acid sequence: CASSYSSSGRYEQYF.